Relative to its sample, the clone carrying this T cell receptor (beta chain) is medium-sized. Other nucleotide sequences in the sample specify the same CDR3. Through MiXCR, TCRdb re-clonotyped the PCR reads. This sample carries about 15,000 clones, approximately 27% of them seen once, and the ten largest clones take around a sixth. The data belong to a study of metastatic and nonmetastatic thyroid tumors. Every patient underwent thyroid surgery untreated. The V gene's germline CDR1 is MNHNS and CDR2 SASEGT. The V end was cut by 5 bases, the J end by 12 bases, with 14 bases between. The length of the CDR3 is 12 residues.

The sequence derives from a female donor with papillary thyroid cancer or a benign thyroid nodule (not recorded which). Some clones in this sample may be carry-over from other donors' samples. The sequenced material came from tumor tissue. The rearrangement links TRBV6-1 to TRBJ2-1; weak D call: TRBD2 (5 bases). This CDR3 reads CASSIGEGAQFF. In DNA, the CDR3 is TGTGCCAGCAGTATCGGCGAGGGCGCGCAGTTCTTC.